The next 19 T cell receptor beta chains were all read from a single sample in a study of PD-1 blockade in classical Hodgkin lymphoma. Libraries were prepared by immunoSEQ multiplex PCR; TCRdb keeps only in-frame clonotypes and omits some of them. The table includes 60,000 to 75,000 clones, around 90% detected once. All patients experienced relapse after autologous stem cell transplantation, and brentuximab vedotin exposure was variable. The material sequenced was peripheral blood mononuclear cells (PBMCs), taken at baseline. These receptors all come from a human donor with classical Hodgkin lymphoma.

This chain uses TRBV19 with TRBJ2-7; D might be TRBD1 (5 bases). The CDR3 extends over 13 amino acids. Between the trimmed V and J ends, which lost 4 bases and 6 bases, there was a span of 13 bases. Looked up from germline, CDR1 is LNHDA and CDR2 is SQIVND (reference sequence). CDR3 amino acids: CASSTDSAGEQYF. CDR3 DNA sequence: TGTGCCAGTAGTACTGACAGTGCCGGCGAGCAGTACTTC.

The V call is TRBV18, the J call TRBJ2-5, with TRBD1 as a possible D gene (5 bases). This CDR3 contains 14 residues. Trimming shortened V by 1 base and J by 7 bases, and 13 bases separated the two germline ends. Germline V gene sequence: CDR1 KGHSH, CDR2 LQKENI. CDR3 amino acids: CASSPLGLQGTQYF. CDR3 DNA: TGTGCCAGCTCACCACTTGGCTTGCAGGGGACCCAGTACTTC.

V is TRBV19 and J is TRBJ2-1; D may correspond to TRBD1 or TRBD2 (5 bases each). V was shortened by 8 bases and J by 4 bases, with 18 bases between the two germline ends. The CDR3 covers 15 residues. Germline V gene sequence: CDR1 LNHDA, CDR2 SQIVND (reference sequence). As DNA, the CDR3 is TGTGCCAGTTCCCCCGGGACCACCGTTTACAATGAGCAGTTCTTC. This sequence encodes CASSPGTTVYNEQFF.

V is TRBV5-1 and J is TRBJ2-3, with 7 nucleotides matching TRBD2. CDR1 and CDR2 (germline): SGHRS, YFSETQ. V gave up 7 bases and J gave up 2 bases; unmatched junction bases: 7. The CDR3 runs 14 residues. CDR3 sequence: CASAGDLYTDTQYF. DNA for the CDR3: TGCGCCAGCGCGGGGGACTTGTACACAGATACGCAGTATTTT.

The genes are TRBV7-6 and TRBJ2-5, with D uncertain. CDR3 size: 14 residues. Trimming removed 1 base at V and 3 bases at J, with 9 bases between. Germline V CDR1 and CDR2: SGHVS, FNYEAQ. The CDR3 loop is CASSLGWQEETQYF. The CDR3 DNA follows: TGTGCCAGCAGCTTAGGGTGGCAGGAAGAGACCCAGTACTTC.

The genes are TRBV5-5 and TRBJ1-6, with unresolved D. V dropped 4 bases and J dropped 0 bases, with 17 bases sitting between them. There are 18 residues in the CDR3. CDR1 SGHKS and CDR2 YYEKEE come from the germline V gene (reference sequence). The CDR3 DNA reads TGTGCCAGCAGCGAAGATATTGCCCTTAGCTCCTATAATTCACCCCTCCACTTT. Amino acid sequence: CASSEDIALSSYNSPLHF.

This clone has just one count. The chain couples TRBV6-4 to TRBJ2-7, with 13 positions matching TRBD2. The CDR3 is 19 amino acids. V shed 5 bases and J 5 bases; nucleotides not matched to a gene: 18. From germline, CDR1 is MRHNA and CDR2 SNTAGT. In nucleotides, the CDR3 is TGTGCCAGCAGTCCCCCCTTCGAGCGGGAGACTAGCGGGAGGAACGAGCAGTACTTC. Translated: CASSPPFERETSGRNEQYF.

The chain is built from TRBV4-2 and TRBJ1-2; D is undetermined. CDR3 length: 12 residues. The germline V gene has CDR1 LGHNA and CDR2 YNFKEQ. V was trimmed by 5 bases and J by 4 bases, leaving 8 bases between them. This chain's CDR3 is CASSLTGYGYTF. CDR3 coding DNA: TGTGCCAGCAGCTTGACGGGCTATGGCTACACCTTC.

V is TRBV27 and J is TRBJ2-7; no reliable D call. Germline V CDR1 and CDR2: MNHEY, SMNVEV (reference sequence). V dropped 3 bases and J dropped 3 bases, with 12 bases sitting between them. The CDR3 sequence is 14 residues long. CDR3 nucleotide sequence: TGTGCCAGCAGTTTCCTCGCAACGGGCTACGAGCAGTACTTC. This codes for CASSFLATGYEQYF.

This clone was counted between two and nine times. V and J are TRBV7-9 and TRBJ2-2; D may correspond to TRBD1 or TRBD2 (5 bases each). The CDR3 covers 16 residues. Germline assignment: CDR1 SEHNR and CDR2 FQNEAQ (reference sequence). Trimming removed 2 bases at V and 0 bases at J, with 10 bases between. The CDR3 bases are TGTGCCAGCAGCTTAAATGTGGGACCGAACACCGGGGAGCTGTTTTTT. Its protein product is CASSLNVGPNTGELFF.

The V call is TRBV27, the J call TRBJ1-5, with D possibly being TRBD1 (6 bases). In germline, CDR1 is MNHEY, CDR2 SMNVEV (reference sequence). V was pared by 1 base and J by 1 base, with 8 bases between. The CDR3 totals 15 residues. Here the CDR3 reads CASSLLGASNQPQHF. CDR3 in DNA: TGTGCCAGCAGTTTATTGGGGGCGAGCAATCAGCCCCAGCATTTT.

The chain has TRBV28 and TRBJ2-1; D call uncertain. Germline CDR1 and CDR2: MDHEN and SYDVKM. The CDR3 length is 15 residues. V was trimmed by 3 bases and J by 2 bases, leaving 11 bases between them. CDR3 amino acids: CASSFSLSTYNEQFF. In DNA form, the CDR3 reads TGTGCCAGCAGTTTTTCTTTATCGACCTACAATGAGCAGTTCTTC. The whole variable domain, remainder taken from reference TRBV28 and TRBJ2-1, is DVKVTQSSRYLVKRTGEKVFLECVQDMDHENMFWYRQDPGLGLRLIYFSYDVKMKEKGDIPEGYSVSREKKERFSLILESASTNQTSMYLCASSFSLSTYNEQFFGPGTRLTVL.

The CDR3 sequence is CATSRGEDEKLFF. The CDR3 DNA follows: TGTGCCACCAGCAGAGGGGAGGATGAAAAACTGTTTTTT. The rearrangement joins TRBV15 to TRBJ1-4, with unresolved D. The V gene lost 1 base and the J gene lost 6 bases, with 6 bases spanning the gap. Germline V gives CDR1 LNHNV, CDR2 YYDKDF (reference sequence). The CDR3 is 13 residues long.

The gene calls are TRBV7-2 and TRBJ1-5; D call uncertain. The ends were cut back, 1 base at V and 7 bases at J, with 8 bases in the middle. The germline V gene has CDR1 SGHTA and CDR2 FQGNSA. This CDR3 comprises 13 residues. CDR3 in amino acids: CASSLEVWQPQHF. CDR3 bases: TGTGCCAGCAGCTTAGAGGTTTGGCAGCCCCAGCATTTT.

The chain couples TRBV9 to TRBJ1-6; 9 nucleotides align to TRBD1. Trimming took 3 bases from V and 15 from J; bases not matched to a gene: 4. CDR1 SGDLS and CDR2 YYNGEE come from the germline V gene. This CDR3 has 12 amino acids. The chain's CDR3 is CASSDGQGLLHF. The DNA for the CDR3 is TGTGCCAGCAGCGACGGACAGGGGCTCCTCCACTTT.

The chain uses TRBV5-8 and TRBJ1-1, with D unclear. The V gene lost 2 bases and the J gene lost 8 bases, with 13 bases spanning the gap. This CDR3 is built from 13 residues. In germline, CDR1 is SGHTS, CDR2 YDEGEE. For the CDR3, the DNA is TGTGCCAGCAGCTTCCTCCCGGACGGAGAAGCTTTCTTT. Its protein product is CASSFLPDGEAFF. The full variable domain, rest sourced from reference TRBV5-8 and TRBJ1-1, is EAGVTQSPTHLIKTRGQQATLRCSPISGHTSVYWYQQALGLGLQFLLWYDEGEERNRGNFPPRFSGRQFPNYSSELNVNALELEDSALYLCASSFLPDGEAFFGQGTRLTVV.

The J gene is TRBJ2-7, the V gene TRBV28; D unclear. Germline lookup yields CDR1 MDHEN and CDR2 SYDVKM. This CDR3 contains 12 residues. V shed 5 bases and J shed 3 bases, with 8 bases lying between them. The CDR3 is CASSPRRYEQYF. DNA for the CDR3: TGTGCCAGCAGTCCCCGCCGCTACGAGCAGTACTTC.

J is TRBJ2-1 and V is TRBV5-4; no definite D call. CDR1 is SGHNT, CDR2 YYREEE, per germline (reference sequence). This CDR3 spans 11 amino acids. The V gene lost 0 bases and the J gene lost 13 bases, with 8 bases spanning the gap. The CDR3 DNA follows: TGTGCCAGCAGCTTGGGGGGTTTCCAGTTCTTC. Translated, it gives CASSLGGFQFF.

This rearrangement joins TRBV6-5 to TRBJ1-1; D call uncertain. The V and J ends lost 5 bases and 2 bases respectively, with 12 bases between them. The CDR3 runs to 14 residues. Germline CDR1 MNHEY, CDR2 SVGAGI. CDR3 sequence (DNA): TGTGCCAGCAGTCCCCTGAACCAAAACACTGAAGCTTTCTTT. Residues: CASSPLNQNTEAFF.